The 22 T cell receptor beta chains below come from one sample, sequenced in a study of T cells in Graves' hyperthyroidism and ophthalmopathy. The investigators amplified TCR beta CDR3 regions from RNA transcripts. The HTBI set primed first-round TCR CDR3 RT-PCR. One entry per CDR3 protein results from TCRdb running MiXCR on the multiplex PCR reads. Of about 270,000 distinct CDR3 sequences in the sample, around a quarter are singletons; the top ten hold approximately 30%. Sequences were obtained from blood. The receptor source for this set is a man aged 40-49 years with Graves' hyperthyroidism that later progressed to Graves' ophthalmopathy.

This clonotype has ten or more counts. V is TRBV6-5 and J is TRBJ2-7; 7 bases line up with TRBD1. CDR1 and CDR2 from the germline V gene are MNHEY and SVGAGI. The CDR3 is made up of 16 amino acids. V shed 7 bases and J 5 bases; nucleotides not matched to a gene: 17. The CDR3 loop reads CASNTKGAEGRNEQYF. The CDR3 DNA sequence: TGTGCCAGCAACACGAAGGGGGCCGAGGGTCGTAACGAGCAGTACTTC.

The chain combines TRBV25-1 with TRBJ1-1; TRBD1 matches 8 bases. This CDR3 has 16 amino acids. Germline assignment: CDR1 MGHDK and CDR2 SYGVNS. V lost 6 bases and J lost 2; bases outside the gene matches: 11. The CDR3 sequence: CASSSRQGSLNTEAFF. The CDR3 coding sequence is TGTGCCAGCAGCTCACGACAGGGGTCCCTAAACACTGAAGCTTTCTTT.

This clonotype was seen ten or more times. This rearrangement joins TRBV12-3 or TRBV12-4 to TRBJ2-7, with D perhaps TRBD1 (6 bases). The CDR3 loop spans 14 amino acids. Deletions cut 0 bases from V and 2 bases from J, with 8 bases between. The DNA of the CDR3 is TGTGCCAGCAGTTTAGCGGACAGAGCCTACGAGCAGTACTTC. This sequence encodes CASSLADRAYEQYF.

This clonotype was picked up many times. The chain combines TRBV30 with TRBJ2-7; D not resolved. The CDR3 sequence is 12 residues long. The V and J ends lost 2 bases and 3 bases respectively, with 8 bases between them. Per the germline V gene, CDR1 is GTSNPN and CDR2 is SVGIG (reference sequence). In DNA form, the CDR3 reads TGTGCCTGGAGTTACAAGAACTACGAGCAGTACTTC. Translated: CAWSYKNYEQYF.

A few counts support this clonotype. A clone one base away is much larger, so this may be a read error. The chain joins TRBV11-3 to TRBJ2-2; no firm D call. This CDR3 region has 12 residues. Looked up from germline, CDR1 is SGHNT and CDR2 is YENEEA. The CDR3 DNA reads TGTACCAGCAGCCCGGCCCCCGGGGAGCTGTTTTTT. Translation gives CTSSPAPGELFF.

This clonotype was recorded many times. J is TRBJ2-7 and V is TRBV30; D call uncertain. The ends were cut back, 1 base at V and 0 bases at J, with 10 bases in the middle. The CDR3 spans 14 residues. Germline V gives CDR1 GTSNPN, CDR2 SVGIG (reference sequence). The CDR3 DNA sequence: TGTGCCTGGAGTGCGGACGGCAACTCCTACGAGCAGTACTTC. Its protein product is CAWSADGNSYEQYF.

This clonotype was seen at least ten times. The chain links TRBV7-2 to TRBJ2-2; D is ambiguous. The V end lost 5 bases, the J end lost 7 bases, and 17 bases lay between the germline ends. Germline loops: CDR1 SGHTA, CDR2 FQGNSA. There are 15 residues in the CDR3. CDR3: CASSRIGAYGGELFF. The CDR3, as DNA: TGTGCCAGCAGCAGAATTGGAGCGTACGGCGGGGAGCTGTTTTTT. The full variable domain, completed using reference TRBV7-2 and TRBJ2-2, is GAGVSQSPSNKVTEKGKDVELRCDPISGHTALYWYRQSLGQGLEFLIYFQGNSAPDKSGLPSDRFSAERTGGSVSTLTIQRTQQEDSAVYLCASSRIGAYGGELFFGEGSRLTVL.

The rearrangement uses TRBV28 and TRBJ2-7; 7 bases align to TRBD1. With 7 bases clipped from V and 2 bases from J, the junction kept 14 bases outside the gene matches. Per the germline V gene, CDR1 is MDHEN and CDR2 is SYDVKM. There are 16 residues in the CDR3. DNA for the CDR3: TGTGCCAGCAAGGGGCCCCGGGACAGTCATGCCTACGAGCAGTACTTC. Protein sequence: CASKGPRDSHAYEQYF.

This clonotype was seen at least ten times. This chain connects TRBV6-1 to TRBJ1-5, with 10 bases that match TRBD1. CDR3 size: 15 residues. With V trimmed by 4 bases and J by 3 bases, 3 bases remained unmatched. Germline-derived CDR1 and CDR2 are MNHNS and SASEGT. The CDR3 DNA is TGTGCCAGCAGTGGACAGGGGGCCGACAATCAGCCCCAGCATTTT. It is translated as CASSGQGADNQPQHF.

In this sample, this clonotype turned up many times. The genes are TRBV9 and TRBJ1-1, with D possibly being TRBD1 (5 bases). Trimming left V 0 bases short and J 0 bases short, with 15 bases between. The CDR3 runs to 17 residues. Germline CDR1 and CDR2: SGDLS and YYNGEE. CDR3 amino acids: CASSVGGGLGMNTEAFF. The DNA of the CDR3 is TGTGCCAGCAGCGTAGGCGGGGGGTTGGGTATGAACACTGAAGCTTTCTTT.

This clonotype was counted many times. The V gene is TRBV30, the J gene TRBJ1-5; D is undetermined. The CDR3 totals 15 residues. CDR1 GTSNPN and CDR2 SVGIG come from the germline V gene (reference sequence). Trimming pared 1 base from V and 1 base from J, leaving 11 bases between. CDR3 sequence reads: CAWSEAERSNQPQHF. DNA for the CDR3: TGTGCCTGGAGTGAGGCTGAAAGGAGCAATCAGCCCCAGCATTTT.

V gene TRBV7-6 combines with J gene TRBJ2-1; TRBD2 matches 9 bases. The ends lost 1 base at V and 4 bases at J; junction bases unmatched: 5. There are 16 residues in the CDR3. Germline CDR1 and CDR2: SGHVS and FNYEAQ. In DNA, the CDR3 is TGTGCCAGCAGCTTAGAGTCTAGCGGGATTTACAATGAGCAGTTCTTC. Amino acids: CASSLESSGIYNEQFF.

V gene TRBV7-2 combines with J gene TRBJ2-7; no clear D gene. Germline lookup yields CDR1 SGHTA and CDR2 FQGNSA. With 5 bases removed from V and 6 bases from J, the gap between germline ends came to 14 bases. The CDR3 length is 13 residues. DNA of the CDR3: TGTGCCAGCAGCCCGTTTAACCTGGGCGAGCAGTACTTC. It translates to CASSPFNLGEQYF. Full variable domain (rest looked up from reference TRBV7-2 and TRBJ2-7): GAGVSQSPSNKVTEKGKDVELRCDPISGHTALYWYRQSLGQGLEFLIYFQGNSAPDKSGLPSDRFSAERTGGSVSTLTIQRTQQEDSAVYLCASSPFNLGEQYFGPGTRLTVT.

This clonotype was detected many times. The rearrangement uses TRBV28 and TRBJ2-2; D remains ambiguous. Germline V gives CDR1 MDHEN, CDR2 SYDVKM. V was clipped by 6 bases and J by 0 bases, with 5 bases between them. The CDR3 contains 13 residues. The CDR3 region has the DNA TGTGCCAGCAGGACCTCGAACACCGGGGAGCTGTTTTTT. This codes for CASRTSNTGELFF.

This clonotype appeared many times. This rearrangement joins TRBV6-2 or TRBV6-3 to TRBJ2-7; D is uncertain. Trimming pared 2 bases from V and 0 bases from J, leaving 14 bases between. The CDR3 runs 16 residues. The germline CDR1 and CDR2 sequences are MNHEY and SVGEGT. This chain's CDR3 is CASSYVFRVNSYEQYF. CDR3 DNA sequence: TGTGCCAGCAGTTACGTTTTTAGGGTTAACTCCTACGAGCAGTACTTC.

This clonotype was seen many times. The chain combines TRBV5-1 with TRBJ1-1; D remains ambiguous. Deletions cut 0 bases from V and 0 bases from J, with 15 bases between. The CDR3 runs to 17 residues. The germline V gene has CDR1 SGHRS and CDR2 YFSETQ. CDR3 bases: TGCGCCAGCAGCTTGGCCCCTAACCACTATATGAACACTGAAGCTTTCTTT. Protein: CASSLAPNHYMNTEAFF.

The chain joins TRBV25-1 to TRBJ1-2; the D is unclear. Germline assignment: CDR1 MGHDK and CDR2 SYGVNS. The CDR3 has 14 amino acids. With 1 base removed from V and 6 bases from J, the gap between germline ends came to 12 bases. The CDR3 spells CASSEFGLTHGYTF. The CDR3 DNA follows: TGTGCCAGCAGTGAATTTGGCCTAACCCATGGCTACACCTTC.

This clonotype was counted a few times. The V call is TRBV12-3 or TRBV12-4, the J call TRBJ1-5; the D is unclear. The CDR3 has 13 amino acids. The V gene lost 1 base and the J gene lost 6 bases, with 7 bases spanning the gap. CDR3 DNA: TGTGCCAGCAGTTTAGGACTAGGTCAGCCCCAGCATTTT. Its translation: CASSLGLGQPQHF.

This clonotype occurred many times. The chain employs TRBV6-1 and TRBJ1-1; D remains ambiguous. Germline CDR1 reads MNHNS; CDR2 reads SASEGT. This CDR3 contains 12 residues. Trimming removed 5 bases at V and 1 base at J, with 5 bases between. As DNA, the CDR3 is TGTGCCAGCAGTCAGCAGAACACTGAAGCTTTCTTT. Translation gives CASSQQNTEAFF.

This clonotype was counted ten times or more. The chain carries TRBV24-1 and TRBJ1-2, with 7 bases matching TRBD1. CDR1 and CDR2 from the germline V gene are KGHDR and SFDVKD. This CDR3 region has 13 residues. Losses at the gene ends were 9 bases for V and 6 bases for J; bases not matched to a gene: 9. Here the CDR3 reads CATSGDREDGYTF. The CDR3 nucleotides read TGTGCCACCTCCGGTGACAGGGAAGATGGCTACACCTTC.

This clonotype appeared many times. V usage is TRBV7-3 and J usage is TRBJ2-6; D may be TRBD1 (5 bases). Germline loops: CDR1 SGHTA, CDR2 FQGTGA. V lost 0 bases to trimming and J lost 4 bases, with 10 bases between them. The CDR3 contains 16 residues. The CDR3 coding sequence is TGTGCCAGCAGCTTAACTGGGGCGGCGGGGGCCAACGTCCTGACTTTC. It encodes CASSLTGAAGANVLTF.

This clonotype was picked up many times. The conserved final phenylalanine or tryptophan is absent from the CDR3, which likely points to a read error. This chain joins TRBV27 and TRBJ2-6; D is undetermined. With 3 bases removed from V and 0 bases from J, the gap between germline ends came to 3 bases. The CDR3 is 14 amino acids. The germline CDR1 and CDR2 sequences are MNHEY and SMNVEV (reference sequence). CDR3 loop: CASSFYSGANVLTS. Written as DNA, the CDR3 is TGTGCCAGCAGTTTTTACTCTGGGGCCAACGTCCTGACTTCC.